A selection of T cell receptor beta chains follows, all from one sample in a study of T cells after posttransplantation cyclophosphamide. TCRdb's table, derived via immunoSEQ multiplex PCR, lists solely in-frame clones and lacks some. The sample shows some 40,000 clones, none of them appearing just once. The sample consisted of PBMCs. The receptors originated from a man aged 35 to 55 in good health, CMV-negative, and a related stem cell transplant donor. Both conserved end residues are part of each CDR3. The D gene is left open where the match is weak. Some rows mark clone size as missing; the rest say once, few, many or name a class of expanded clone.

V	D	size	J	DNA	CDR3
TRBV11-2	NA	many	TRBJ1-2	TGTGCCAGCAGCCCTGGTACGGACTATGGCTACACCTTC	CASSPGTDYGYTF
TRBV27	NA	many	TRBJ2-1	TGTGGCTCACCGGGGGTCTACAATGAGCAGTTCTTC	CGSPGVYNEQFF
TRBV4-3	NA	few	TRBJ2-3	TGCGCCAGCAGCCAAGATAGGGGGTCAAGCACAGATACGCAGTATTTT	CASSQDRGSSTDTQYF
TRBV6-1	NA	many	TRBJ2-5	TGTGCCAGCAGTGTAATCCGCCGGTACCAAGAGACCCAGTACTTC	CASSVIRRYQETQYF
TRBV2	NA	many	TRBJ2-1	TGTGCCAGCAGCGAGGCCCAGGGTGAGCAGTTCTTC	CASSEAQGEQFF
TRBV5-6	NA	many	TRBJ1-1	TGTGCCAGCAGCTTGGCCGGAGCTGTAGAAAACACTGAAGCTTTCTTT	CASSLAGAVENTEAFF
TRBV6-6	TRBD2	many	TRBJ2-1	TGTGCCAGCTTGGCGGGAGGGCCGGCTTGGACTGAGCAGTTCTTC	CASLAGGPAWTEQFF
TRBV27	TRBD1	many	TRBJ1-1	TGTGCCAGCACTTTGAGAGGGGGCGTTAACACTGAAGCTTTCTTT	CASTLRGGVNTEAFF
TRBV19	NA	few	TRBJ2-5	TGTGCCAGTAGTAGCGGACAGATGTACCAAGAGACCCAGTACTTC	CASSSGQMYQETQYF
TRBV9	TRBD1	many	TRBJ1-2	TGTGCCAGCACCTCGACAGGGAATAACTATGGCTACACCTTC	CASTSTGNNYGYTF
TRBV29-1	NA	many	TRBJ2-3	TGCAGCACGAGGGCGAACACAGATACGCAGTATTTT	CSTRANTDTQYF
TRBV7-9	NA	many	TRBJ2-3	TGTGCCAGCAGCGCAGAAGATACGCAGTATTTT	CASSAEDTQYF
TRBV6-5	TRBD1	many	TRBJ1-4	TGTGCCAGCAGTTGGACAGGGACAGCAACTAATGAAAAACTGTTTTTT	CASSWTGTATNEKLFF
TRBV5-1	NA	many	TRBJ1-5	TGCGCCAGCACCGAAACTGGTGGGGCCCAGCCCCAGCATTTT	CASTETGGAQPQHF
TRBV6-5	NA	many	TRBJ1-2	TGTGCCAGCAGTTACCAGGGGCGCGGTGGCTACACCTTC	CASSYQGRGGYTF
TRBV9	NA	many	TRBJ2-2	TGTGCCAGCAGCCTGGGGGAGGAGTCCGGGGAGCTGTTTTTT	CASSLGEESGELFF
TRBV4-1	TRBD2	many	TRBJ2-1	TGCGCCAGCAGCCAAGCCGGGACTAGCGGGAGGAATGAGCAGTTCTTC	CASSQAGTSGRNEQFF
TRBV6-5	NA	many	TRBJ2-3	TGTGCCAGCAGGACGGGACTCCCCACAGATACGCAGTATTTT	CASRTGLPTDTQYF
TRBV6-5	NA	few	TRBJ2-1	TGTGCCAGCAGACCCGACCAGGGGTCCTACAATGAGCAGTTCTTC	CASRPDQGSYNEQFF
TRBV4-1	NA	many	TRBJ1-2	TGCGCCAGCAGCCAAGATGAGATAAACTATGGCTACACCTTC	CASSQDEINYGYTF
TRBV7-7	NA	many	TRBJ2-2	TGTGCTAGCAGCTTGCGACAGCATACCGGGGAGCTGTTTTTT	CASSLRQHTGELFF
TRBV6-1	TRBD1	many	TRBJ2-7	TGTGCCAGCAGCCGGGACAGAACCTACGAGCAGTACTTC	CASSRDRTYEQYF
TRBV5-1	NA	NA	TRBJ2-2	TGCGCCAGCAGCACCGCTTTGGGGCGAACCGGGGAGCTGTTTTTT	CASSTALGRTGELFF
TRBV14	TRBD2	many	TRBJ2-3	TGTGCCAGCGCACTAGCGGGAGGGGATACGCAGTATTTT	CASALAGGDTQYF
TRBV5-8	NA	many	TRBJ1-5	TGTGCCAGCAGCTTGGAGACAGGCCCGGGGCAGCCCCAGCATTTT	CASSLETGPGQPQHF
TRBV6-6	TRBD1	few	TRBJ1-6	TGTGCCAGCAGGCGACAGGGCCTCGGTAATTCACCCCTCCACTTT	CASRRQGLGNSPLHF
TRBV6-5	TRBD2	many	TRBJ2-5	TGTGCCAGCAGGGGGACTAGCTGGGAGACCCAGTACTTC	CASRGTSWETQYF
TRBV14	TRBD2	many	TRBJ2-1	TGTGCCAGCAGCCAACTTGCGGGAGGGTCCTACAATGAGCAGTTCTTC	CASSQLAGGSYNEQFF
TRBV28	TRBD2	many	TRBJ2-1	TGTGCCAGCAGTCCTCTGAGGACTAGCGGGACCGACAATGAGCAGTTCTTC	CASSPLRTSGTDNEQFF
TRBV2	TRBD1	NA	TRBJ1-4	TGTGCCAGCAGTGATGGGACAGGGGGCGGAAAACTGTTTTTT	CASSDGTGGGKLFF
TRBV10-3	NA	many	TRBJ1-4	TGTGCCATATCGGGGGGACCTAATGAAAAACTGTTTTTT	CAISGGPNEKLFF
TRBV4-1	TRBD2	many	TRBJ2-3	TGCGCCAGCAGCGACATAGCGGGGGGGCGGGATACGCAGTATTTT	CASSDIAGGRDTQYF